This TCR beta chain was captured in a study of PD-L1 blockade in urothelial cancer. Study as a whole: Beginning around 2014, patients received atezolizumab, given as 1,200 mg intravenously every 3 weeks. Prior exposure to chemotherapy in patients amounted to 0 to 3 regimens received.

The time point: pretreatment peripheral blood. Each individual provided 1 to 8 samples (taken pretreatment and on-treatment). The CDR3 totals 16 residues. The V segment lost 5 bases and the J segment 2 bases; nucleotides outside the gene matches: 7. From germline, CDR1 is SGHTA and CDR2 FQGTGA. Assay: immunoSEQ multiplex PCR; the TCRdb copy retains only in-frame clones and omits some. Of 70,000 to 100,000 clones listed, less than 90% are singletons. This receptor was obtained from a man aged 60-69 years with urothelial cancer. Sequencing used PBMCs, obtained around atezolizumab (anti-PD-L1) treatment. V usage is TRBV7-3 and J usage is TRBJ2-2; 8 bases match TRBD1. CDR3 nucleotides: TGTGCCAGCAGCCCCGACAGGGGTCGCAACACCGGGGAGCTGTTTTTT. This encodes CASSPDRGRNTGELFF.